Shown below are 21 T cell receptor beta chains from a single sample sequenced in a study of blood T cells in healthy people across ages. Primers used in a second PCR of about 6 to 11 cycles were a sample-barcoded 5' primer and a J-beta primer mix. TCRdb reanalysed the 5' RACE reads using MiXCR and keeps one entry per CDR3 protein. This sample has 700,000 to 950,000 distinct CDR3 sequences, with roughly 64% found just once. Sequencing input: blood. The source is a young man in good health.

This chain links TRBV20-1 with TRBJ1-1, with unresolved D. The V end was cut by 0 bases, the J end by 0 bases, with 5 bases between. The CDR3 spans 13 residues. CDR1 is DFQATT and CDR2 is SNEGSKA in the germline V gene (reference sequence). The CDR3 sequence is CSAREPVNTEAFF. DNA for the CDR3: TGCAGTGCTAGAGAGCCAGTGAACACTGAAGCTTTCTTT.

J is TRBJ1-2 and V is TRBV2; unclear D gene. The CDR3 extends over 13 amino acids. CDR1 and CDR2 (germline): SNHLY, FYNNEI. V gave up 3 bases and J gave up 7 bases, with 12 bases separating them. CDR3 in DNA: TGTGCCAGCAGTGAGGTAAAGGGCGGTGGCTACACCTTC. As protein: CASSEVKGGGYTF.

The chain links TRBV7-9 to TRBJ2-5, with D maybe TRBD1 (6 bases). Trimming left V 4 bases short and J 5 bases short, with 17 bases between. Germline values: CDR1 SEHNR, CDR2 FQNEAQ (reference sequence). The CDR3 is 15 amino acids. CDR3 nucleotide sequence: TGTGCCAGCAGCTCGAGCCTGGACAGATGGGAGACCCAGTACTTC. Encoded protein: CASSSSLDRWETQYF.

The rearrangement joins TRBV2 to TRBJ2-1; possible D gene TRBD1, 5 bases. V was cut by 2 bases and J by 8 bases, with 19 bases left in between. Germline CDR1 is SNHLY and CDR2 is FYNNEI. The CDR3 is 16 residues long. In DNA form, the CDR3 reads TGTGCCAGCAGTGAAACCCAAATTTTGTCAGGGTATGAGCAGTTCTTC. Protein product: CASSETQILSGYEQFF.

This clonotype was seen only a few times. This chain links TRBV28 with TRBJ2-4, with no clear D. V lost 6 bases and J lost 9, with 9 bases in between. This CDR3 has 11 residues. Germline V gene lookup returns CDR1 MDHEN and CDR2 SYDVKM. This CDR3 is CASRHRGIQYF. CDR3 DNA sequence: TGTGCCAGCAGACACCGAGGCATTCAGTACTTC.

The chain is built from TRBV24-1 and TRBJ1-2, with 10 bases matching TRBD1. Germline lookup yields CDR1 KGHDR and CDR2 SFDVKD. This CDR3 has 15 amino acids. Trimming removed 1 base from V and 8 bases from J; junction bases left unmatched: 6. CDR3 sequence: CATSDLFGQGDGYTF. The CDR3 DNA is TGTGCCACCAGTGATTTATTCGGACAGGGGGACGGCTACACCTTC.

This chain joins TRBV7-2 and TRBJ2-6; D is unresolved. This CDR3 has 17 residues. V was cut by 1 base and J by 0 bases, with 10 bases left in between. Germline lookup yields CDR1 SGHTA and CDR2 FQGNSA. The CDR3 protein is CASSLESRPSGANVLTF. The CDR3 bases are TGTGCCAGCAGCTTAGAGAGCAGGCCCTCTGGGGCCAACGTCCTGACTTTC.

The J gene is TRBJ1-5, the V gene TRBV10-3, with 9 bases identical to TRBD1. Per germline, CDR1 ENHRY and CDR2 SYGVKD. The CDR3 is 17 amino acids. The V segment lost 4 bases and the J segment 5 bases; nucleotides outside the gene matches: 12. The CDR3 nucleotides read TGTGCCATCAGTGCAGGGGGGGACAGGGAAGCGGATCAGCCCCAGCATTTT. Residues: CAISAGGDREADQPQHF.

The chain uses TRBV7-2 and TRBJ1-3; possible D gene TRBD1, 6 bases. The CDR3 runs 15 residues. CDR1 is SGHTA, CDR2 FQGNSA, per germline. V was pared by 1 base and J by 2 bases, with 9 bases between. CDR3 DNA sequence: TGTGCCAGCAGCTTAGTTGGGACAACTGGAAACACCATATATTTT. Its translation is CASSLVGTTGNTIYF.

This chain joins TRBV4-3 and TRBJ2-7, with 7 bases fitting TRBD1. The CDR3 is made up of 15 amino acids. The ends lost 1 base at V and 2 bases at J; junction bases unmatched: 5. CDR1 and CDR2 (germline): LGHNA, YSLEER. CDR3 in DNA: TGCGCCAGCAGCCAAGGTCACAGGGGAACCTACGAGCAGTACTTC. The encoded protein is CASSQGHRGTYEQYF.

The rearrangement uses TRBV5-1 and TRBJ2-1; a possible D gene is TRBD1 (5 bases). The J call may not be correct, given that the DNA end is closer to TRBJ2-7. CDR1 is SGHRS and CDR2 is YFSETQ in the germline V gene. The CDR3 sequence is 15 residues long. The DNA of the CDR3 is TGCGCCAGCAGCCCCCTGACAGTGACCGTAGGGGAGCAGTACTTC. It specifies CASSPLTVTVGEQYF.

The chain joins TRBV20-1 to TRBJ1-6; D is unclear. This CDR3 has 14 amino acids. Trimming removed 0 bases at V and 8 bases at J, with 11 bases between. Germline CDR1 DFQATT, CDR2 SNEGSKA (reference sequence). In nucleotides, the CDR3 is TGCAGTGCTAGAGATTCACAGTCCTATTCACCCCTCCACTTT. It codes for CSARDSQSYSPLHF.

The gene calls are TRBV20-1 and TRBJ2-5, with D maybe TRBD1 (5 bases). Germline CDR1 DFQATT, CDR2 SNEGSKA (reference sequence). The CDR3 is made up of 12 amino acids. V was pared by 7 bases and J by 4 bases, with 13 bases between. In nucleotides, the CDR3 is TGCAGTGTAGGGGTTTGGGGAGAGACCCAGTACTTC. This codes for CSVGVWGETQYF.

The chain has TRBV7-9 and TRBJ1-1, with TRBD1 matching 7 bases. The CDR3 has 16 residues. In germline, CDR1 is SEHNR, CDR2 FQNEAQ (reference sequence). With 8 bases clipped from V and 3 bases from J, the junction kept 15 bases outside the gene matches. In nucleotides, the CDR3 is TGTGCCAGCGGCCCGGGACAGAATAAGGGGGACACTGAAGCTTTCTTT. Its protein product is CASGPGQNKGDTEAFF. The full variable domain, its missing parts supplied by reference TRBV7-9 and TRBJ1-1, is DTGVSQNPRHKITKRGQNVTFRCDPISEHNRLYWYRQTLGQGPEFLTYFQNEAQLEKSRLLSDRFSAERPKGSFSTLEIQRTEQGDSAMYLCASGPGQNKGDTEAFFGQGTRLTVV.

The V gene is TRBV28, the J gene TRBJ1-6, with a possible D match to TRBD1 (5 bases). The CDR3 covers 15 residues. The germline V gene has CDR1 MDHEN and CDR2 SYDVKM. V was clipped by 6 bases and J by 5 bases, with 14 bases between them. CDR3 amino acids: CASRRRQGDNSPLHF. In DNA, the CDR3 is TGTGCCAGCAGGAGACGGCAGGGCGATAATTCACCCCTCCACTTT.

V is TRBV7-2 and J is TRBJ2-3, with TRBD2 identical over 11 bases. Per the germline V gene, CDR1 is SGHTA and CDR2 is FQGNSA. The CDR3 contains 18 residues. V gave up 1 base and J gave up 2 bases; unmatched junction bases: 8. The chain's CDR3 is CASSLVRASGGPTDTQYF. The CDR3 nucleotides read TGTGCCAGCAGCTTAGTGAGGGCTAGCGGGGGGCCCACAGATACGCAGTATTTT.

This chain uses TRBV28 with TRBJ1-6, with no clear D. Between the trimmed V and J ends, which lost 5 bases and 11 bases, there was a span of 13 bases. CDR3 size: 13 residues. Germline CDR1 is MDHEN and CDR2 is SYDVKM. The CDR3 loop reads CASSAPGPTPLHF. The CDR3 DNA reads TGTGCCAGCAGTGCCCCTGGGCCGACACCCCTCCACTTT.

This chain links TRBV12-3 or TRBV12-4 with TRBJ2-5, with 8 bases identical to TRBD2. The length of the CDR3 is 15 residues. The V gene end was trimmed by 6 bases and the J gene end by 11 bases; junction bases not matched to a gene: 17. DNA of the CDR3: TGTGCCAGCAGGGAAGCGGGAGTTATTAGTAATGAGCAGTACTTC. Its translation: CASREAGVISNEQYF.

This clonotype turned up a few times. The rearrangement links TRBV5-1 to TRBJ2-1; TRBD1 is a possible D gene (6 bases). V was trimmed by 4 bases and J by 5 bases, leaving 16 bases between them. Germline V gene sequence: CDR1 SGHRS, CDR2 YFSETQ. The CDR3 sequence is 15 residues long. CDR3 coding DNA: TGCGCCAGCAGCGGGGATGGGGACATCAACAATGAGCAGTTCTTC. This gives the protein CASSGDGDINNEQFF. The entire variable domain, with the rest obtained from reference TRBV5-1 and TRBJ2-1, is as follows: KAGVTQTPRYLIKTRGQQVTLSCSPISGHRSVSWYQQTPGQGLQFLFEYFSETQRNKGNFPGRFSGRQFSNSRSEMNVSTLELGDSALYLCASSGDGDINNEQFFGPGTRLTVL.

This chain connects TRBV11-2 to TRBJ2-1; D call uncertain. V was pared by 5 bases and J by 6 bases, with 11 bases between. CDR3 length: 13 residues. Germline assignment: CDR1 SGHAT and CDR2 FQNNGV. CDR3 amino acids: CASSPGPVNEQFF. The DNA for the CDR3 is TGTGCCAGCAGCCCTGGACCGGTCAATGAGCAGTTCTTC.

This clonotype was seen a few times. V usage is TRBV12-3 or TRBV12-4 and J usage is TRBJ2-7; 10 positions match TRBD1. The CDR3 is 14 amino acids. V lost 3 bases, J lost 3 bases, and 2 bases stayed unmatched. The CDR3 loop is CASSFGDRGYEQYF. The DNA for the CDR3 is TGTGCCAGCAGTTTCGGGGACAGGGGCTACGAGCAGTACTTC.